This T cell receptor beta chain was obtained from a study of CD8+CD57+ T cells in acquired aplastic anemia. The wider study: Sorting CD4+ and CD8+ cells gave DNA averaging around 3 ug.

According to the study, genomic DNA was the template for TCR beta VDJ and CDR3 profiling. A single record per CDR3 protein comes from TCRdb applying MiXCR to the reads. The sample holds fewer than 200,000 distinct CDR3 sequences, less than 60% seen once. V lost 8 bases and J 4 bases, leaving 11 bases between the germline ends. This CDR3 contains 12 residues. Patients selected for sequencing had displayed CD8+CD57+ cell expansion by flow cytometry. Everyone among the patients had severe acquired aplastic anemia. Patients had received no therapy at the time of blood sampling. The sample comprised sorted CD4+, CD8+, or CD8+CD57+ T cells (not recorded which) from PBMCs. The chain employs TRBV12-3 or TRBV12-4 and TRBJ1-1; no clear D gene. This clonotype originated in a human donor with aplastic anemia. This CDR3 reads CASLRSSTEAFF. CDR3 bases: TGTGCCAGCCTCAGAAGCTCCACTGAAGCTTTCTTT.